This entry concerns a single T cell receptor (beta chain). Authors' analysis steps: Amplified reference gene primers provided the basis for estimating nucleated cell counts. Produced via immunoSEQ multiplex PCR; TCRdb's table is partial and in-frame only. The V and J calls and clone size were taken over from that table, and D and trimming were inferred from the DNA. The sample includes 300,000 or so clones, 70% to 90% of them seen just once. The CDR3 is 9 residues long. Trimming left V 7 bases short and J 4 bases short, with 3 bases between. Germline CDR1 and CDR2: SGHRS and YFSETQ. The data derive from a study of blood T cell repertoires in COVID-19. Looking at the study overall: COVID-19 samples collected from the United States, Italy and Spain covered acute and convalescent phases.

This receptor was obtained from a woman in her thirties or forties with acute or convalescent COVID-19. V and J are TRBV5-1 and TRBJ2-7; D is unclear. Sequenced material: peripheral blood. CDR3 DNA: TGCGCCAGCCGGTACGAGCAGTACGTC. As protein: CASRYEQYV.